One T cell receptor (beta chain) is described in this entry. The target antigen is unknown. Repertoires were generated with immunoSEQ multiplex PCR, while TCRdb's copy carries only in-frame clones and drops some. The table lists 550,000 to 800,000 clones, about 92% of them singletons. The data were obtained in a study of shared clonotypes between healthy human individuals. Study-level points and caveats: Naive subsets tended to show greater estimated richness than memory subsets. A handful of donors held about 5.1% of naive CD4 clonotypes in common. The genetic and exposure-history diversity represented was limited by few donors. Blood alone was sampled, and tissue repertoires likely differ.

V trimming: 0 bases; J trimming: 5 bases; junction bases outside the gene matches: 5. The CDR3 has 16 residues. Germline-derived CDR1 and CDR2 are SGDLS and YYNGEE. This TCR derives from a young man in good health. Some clones in this sample may be carry-over from other donors' samples. The rearrangement joins TRBV9 to TRBJ2-2; 9 bases fit TRBD2. Sequenced material: memory CD8+ T cells from PBMCs. Subset: CD45RO+ cells pooled with CCR7-negative TemRA cells. The CDR3 reads CASSVVGTSSTGELFF. The CDR3, as DNA: TGTGCCAGCAGCGTAGTTGGGACTAGCTCTACCGGGGAGCTGTTTTTT. The full variable domain, its missing parts supplied by reference TRBV9 and TRBJ2-2, is DSGVTQTPKHLITATGQRVTLRCSPRSGDLSVYWYQQSLDQGLQFLIQYYNGEERAKGNILERFSAQQFPDLHSELNLSSLELGDSALYFCASSVVGTSSTGELFFGEGSRLTVL.